This T cell receptor (beta chain) was profiled in a study of cytomegalovirus exposure and HLA in healthy donors. Findings of the study overall: In an earlier analysis, most TCR beta V segments were productive about 87% or about 30% of the time.

V shed 5 bases, J shed 11 bases, and the junction held 10 bases outside the gene matches. CDR3 length: 14 residues. The germline gives CDR1 SEHNR, CDR2 FQNEAQ (reference sequence). The study ran its PCR with 60 Vbeta and 13 Jbeta primers. Profiling relied on immunoSEQ multiplex PCR, and the TCRdb table lists in-frame clones only, not all of them. In total, the table holds roughly 31,000 clones. This clone registers medium-sized by frequency. What it binds is unknown. The clonotype comes from a man aged 25-45 years in good health and CMV-seronegative. The sample consisted of PBMCs. The chain links TRBV7-9 to TRBJ2-1; 9 nucleotides match TRBD2. The CDR3 loop reads CASSPVRLADKQFF. CDR3 coding DNA: TGTGCCAGCAGCCCCGTCCGACTAGCGGATAAGCAGTTCTTC.